The source of this T cell receptor beta chain is a study of blood T cell repertoires in COVID-19. Germline CDR1 is LNHDA and CDR2 is SQIVND (reference sequence). V lost 5 bases, J lost 11 bases, and 13 bases lay in between. The CDR3 is made up of 13 amino acids. In this sample, this clone turned up a few times. Method: immunoSEQ multiplex PCR; TCRdb's copy keeps in-frame clones and lacks some. The table lists a few hundred thousand clones, approximately 91% of them singletons. Sequenced: peripheral blood. The rearrangement links TRBV19 to TRBJ1-6; unclear D gene. This sequence originates from a woman aged 25-40 years with acute or convalescent COVID-19. Here the CDR3 DNA reads TGTGCCAGTAGTTTTCTTGGAGAGCCACCCCTCCACTTT. This codes for CASSFLGEPPLHF.